The T cell receptor (beta chain) under discussion was sequenced for a study of identical twins. Germline V lookup: CDR1 MNHEY, CDR2 SVGEGT. V shed 5 bases and J shed 3 bases, with 8 bases lying between them. The CDR3 runs 12 residues. MiXCR, run by TCRdb on the 5' RACE reads, gives a single entry per CDR3 protein. The table records hundreds of thousands of distinct CDR3 sequences, roughly 26% of them present only once. These records were also assigned to another study, of T cells expressing NK-cell markers.

The TCR originated in a woman aged 18-29 years in good health. The V and J genes are TRBV6-2 or TRBV6-3 and TRBJ2-7, with no clear D. Sequencing used CD4+ T cells sorted from blood. The CDR3 DNA sequence: TGTGCCAGCAGTGGGTCTTACTACGAGCAGTACTTC. Amino acids: CASSGSYYEQYF.